The entry that follows covers one T cell receptor (beta chain) sequence. The antigen is undetermined. This sample was taken from a study of CD8 T cells in ankylosing spondylitis. The study's findings and limits: Matched ankylosing spondylitis synovial fluid reportedly contained a significantly enriched population of disease-linked clones. Disease-linked clones displayed a CD8+ phenotype and appeared relatively rarely in peripheral blood. For ankylosing spondylitis blood, a TCR beta motif of about eight highly homologous variants appeared characteristic.

TCR beta libraries were made by quantitative 5'-RACE with molecular barcodes. TCRdb redid the calling of the 5' RACE reads with MiXCR, one entry per CDR3 protein. Among fewer than 750,000 distinct CDR3 sequences listed, around 20% were seen once. The CDR3 is made up of 16 amino acids. The germline CDR1 and CDR2 sequences are SNHLY and FYNNEI. After removal of 6 bases from V and 3 bases from J, the junction contained 10 bases not matched to a gene. The material sequenced was blood, either unsorted or a sorted T cell fraction (not recorded which). The clonotype was recovered from a male donor with ankylosing spondylitis. V is TRBV2 and J is TRBJ1-4; 7 nucleotides align to TRBD1. CDR3: CASSLDRSWANEKLFF. The CDR3 nucleotides are TGTGCCAGCAGCCTGGACAGGTCTTGGGCTAATGAAAAACTGTTTTTT.